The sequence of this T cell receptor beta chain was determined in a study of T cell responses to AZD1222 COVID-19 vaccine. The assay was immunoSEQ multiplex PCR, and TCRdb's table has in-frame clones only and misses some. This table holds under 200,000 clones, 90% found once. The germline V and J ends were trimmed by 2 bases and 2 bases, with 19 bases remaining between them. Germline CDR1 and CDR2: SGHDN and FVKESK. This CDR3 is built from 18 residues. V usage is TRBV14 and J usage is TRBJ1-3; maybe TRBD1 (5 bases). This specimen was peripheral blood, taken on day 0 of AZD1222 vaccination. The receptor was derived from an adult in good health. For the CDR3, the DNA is TGTGCCAGCAGCCAACTACCGGGACGGGGAGTTACTGGAAACACCATATATTTT. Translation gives CASSQLPGRGVTGNTIYF.